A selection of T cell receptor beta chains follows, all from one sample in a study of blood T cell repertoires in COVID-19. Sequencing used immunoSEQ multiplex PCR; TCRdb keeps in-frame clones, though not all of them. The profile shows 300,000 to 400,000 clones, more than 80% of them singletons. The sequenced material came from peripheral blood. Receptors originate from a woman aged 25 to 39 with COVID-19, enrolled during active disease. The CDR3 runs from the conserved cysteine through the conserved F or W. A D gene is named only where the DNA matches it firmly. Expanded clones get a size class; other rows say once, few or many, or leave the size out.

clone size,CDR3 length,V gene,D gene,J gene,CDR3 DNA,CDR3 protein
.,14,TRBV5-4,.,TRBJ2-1,TGTGCCAGCAGCTTGGCCCCTAGCGCGAATGAGCAGTTCTTC,CASSLAPSANEQFF
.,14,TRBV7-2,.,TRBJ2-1,TGTGCCAGCATCTCAGCGGGGACATACAATGAGCAGTTCTTC,CASISAGTYNEQFF
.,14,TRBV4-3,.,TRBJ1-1,TGCGCCAGCAGCCAAGATCGGACATCGACTGAAGCTTTCTTT,CASSQDRTSTEAFF
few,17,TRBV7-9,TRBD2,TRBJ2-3,TGTGCCAGCAGCTCGAGTAGGTTGCGGGGGGGAACAGATACGCAGTATTTT,CASSSSRLRGGTDTQYF
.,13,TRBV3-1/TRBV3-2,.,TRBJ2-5,TGTGCCAGCAGCCAAGCCCGGTGGGAGACCCAGTACTTC,CASSQARWETQYF
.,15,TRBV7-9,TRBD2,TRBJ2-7,TGTGCCAGCAGCTTAATGGGGGGGACCTCCTACGAGCAGTACTTC,CASSLMGGTSYEQYF
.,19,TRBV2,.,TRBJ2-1,TGTGCCAGCAGTTGGGTCCAATCGGCGGGGGCAAGCTCCTACAATGAGCAGTTCTTC,CASSWVQSAGASSYNEQFF
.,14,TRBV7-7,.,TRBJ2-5,TGTGCTAGCAGCCCCCGGACAGTCCAAGAGACCCAGTACTTC,CASSPRTVQETQYF
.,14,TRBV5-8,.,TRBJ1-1,TGTGCCAGCAGCTTATTGGACAGCAGTCTTGAAGCTTTCTTT,CASSLLDSSLEAFF
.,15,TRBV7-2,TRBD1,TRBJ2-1,TGTGCCAGCAGCCGGGACAGGGTCTCCTACAATGAGCAGTTCTTC,CASSRDRVSYNEQFF
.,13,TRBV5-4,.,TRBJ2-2,TGTGCCAGCACCCACAGGGATCTCGGGGAGCTGTTTTTT,CASTHRDLGELFF
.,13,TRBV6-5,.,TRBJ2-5,TGTGCCAGCAGTCCAGGCGGGGTAGAGACCCAGTACTTC,CASSPGGVETQYF
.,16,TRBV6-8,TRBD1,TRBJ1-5,TGTGCCAGCAGTTACTTCGGAGGGGGCGGCAATCAGCCCCAGCATTTT,CASSYFGGGGNQPQHF
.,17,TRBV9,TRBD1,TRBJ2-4,TGTGCCAGCAGCGTTTGGGACAGCACCTCCAAGGGGAACATTCAGTACTTC,CASSVWDSTSKGNIQYF
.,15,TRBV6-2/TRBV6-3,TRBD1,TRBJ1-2,TGTGCCAGCAGTTATAGTGGGACAGATTGGCGTGGCTACACCTTC,CASSYSGTDWRGYTF